This TCR beta chain was recorded in a study of OX40 agonist ivuxolimab in advanced cancers. In the case of this clone: As yet, its antigen is unknown.

The study, taken as a whole, reports: Both CD4+ and CD8+ T cell populations in blood had undergone clonal expansion by week 6 at 0.1 to 3.0 mg/kg. Normalized T-cell clonal expansion was also low in a subset of nonresponders.

This table comes from immunoSEQ multiplex PCR, and its TCRdb copy is limited to in-frame clones, with some not included. The top ten hold about a sixth of the sample, which has about 40,000 clones, around 83% seen once. The origin of this receptor is an adult with an advanced solid tumor such as melanoma, head and neck, liver or kidney cancer. The sequenced sample was CD4+ or CD8+ T cells sorted from blood, obtained in a trial of the OX40 agonist ivuxolimab.

The CDR3 loop is CASRQGGNEKLFF. The CDR3 DNA follows: TGTGCCAGTAGACAGGGAGGTAATGAAAAACTGTTTTTT. This chain uses TRBV10-3 with TRBJ1-4; 7 bases align to TRBD1. V lost 10 bases and J lost 4; bases outside the gene matches: 6. Germline CDR1 is ENHRY and CDR2 is SYGVKD. The CDR3 contains 13 residues.